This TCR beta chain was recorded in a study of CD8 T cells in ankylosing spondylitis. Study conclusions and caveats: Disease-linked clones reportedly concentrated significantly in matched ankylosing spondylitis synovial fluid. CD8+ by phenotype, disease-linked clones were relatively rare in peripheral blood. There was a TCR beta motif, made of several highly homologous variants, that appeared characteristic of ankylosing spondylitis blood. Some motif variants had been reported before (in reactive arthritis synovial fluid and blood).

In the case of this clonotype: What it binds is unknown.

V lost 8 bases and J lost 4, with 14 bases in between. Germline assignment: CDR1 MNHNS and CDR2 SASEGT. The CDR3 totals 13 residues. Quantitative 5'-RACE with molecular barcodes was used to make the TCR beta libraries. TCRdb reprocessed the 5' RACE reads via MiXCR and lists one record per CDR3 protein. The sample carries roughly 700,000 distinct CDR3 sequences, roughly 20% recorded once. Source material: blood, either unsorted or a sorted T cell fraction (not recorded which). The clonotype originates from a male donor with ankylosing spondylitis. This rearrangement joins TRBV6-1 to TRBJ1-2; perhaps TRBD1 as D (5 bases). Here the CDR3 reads CASRAGRSYGYTF. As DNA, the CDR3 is TGTGCCAGCCGGGCGGGGCGTAGCTATGGCTACACCTTC.